This T cell receptor (beta chain) was found in a study of brain T cells in children with intractable seizures. Germline lookup yields CDR1 ENHRY and CDR2 SYGVKD. J lost 6 bases, V lost 0 bases, and 7 bases had no gene match. This CDR3 spans 15 amino acids. Surgery cases with the highest brain T cell transcript signatures were chosen for sequencing. Generated by immunoSEQ multiplex PCR, the TCRdb table keeps only in-frame clones and is missing some. The table shows about 80,000 clones, with more than 75% occurring only once. This chain links TRBV10-3 with TRBJ1-2; 7 bases are shared with TRBD1. The receptor comes from a girl aged 2 to 9 with Rasmussen encephalitis and intractable seizures. The sequences come from peripheral blood, collected at surgery. CDR3 sequence: CAISESRRGQDGYTF. The CDR3 coding sequence is TGTGCCATCAGTGAGTCGAGGAGGGGGCAAGATGGCTACACCTTC.